What follows is one TCR beta chain and its context. Its antigen is not known. This sample stems from a study of T cell responses to AZD1222 COVID-19 vaccine. Study context: Recipients boosted at about 4 weeks or about 12 weeks are pooled.

The method was immunoSEQ multiplex PCR; TCRdb's version includes in-frame clones alone and lacks a portion of them. This sample has some 69,000 clones, with over 75% found just once. Findings and caveats of the study: White British donors predominated, females outnumbered males, and clonal diversity was possibly underestimated. Compared with day 0, the breadth and depth of the Spike-specific TCR repertoire rose significantly after two doses of AZD1222. Mapped onto spike, vaccine-associated CD4 TCRs spanned it and were dominant at 160-218 and 743-854.

Germline assignment: CDR1 SGHTA and CDR2 FQGTGA. There are 16 residues in the CDR3. J gave up 5 bases and V 5 bases, and 8 bases lay outside the gene matches. This sequence joins TRBV7-3 and TRBJ2-1; TRBD2 aligns across 11 bases. Sequences were derived from peripheral blood, sampled on day 0 of AZD1222 vaccination. The sequence came from an adult in good health. The CDR3 nucleotides read TGTGCCAGCAGCCCCCTAGCGGGGGGCCCCGACAATGAGCAGTTCTTC. Its protein is CASSPLAGGPDNEQFF.